This record covers a single T cell receptor beta chain. Its antigen remains unknown. This sample is part of a study of Ad26.COV2.S vaccination and SARS-CoV-2 variants. Study summary: Ad26.COV2.S, an intramuscular injection, was given once or twice 56 days apart. Findings of the study overall: Reportedly, spike-specific CD8+ and CD4+ T cell responses achieved substantial breadth once vaccination had taken place.

Treatment defined: some 19 received Ad26.COV2.S at low or high dose, single or two shots; about five received placebo; per-sample allocation not given. After the first vaccine or placebo injection, samples were drawn on day 63. The individual, an adult aged 18-55 years, was a donor in Boston. As its vector, the vaccine had Ad26, which expressed Wuhan-strain SARS-CoV-2 spike. Repertoires were generated with immunoSEQ multiplex PCR, while TCRdb's copy carries only in-frame clones and drops some. Of roughly 240,000 clones listed, around nine tenths were seen once; the top ten hold about 10%. The CDR3 spans 14 residues. Trimming left V 3 bases short and J 5 bases short, with 12 bases between. The V gene's germline CDR1 is SGHTA and CDR2 FQGNSA.

The sequence was obtained from a person aged 18 to 59 who received the Ad26.COV2.S COVID-19 vaccine or a placebo. The rearrangement uses TRBV7-2 and TRBJ2-3; D perhaps matches TRBD2 (5 bases). The material was peripheral blood, obtained in a trial of Ad26.COV2.S vaccine versus placebo. For the CDR3, the DNA is TGTGCCAGCAGCTTTTCGGCGGGCGGAGATACGCAGTATTTT. Its translation is CASSFSAGGDTQYF. The entire variable domain, with the rest obtained from reference TRBV7-2 and TRBJ2-3, is as follows: GAGVSQSPSNKVTEKGKDVELRCDPISGHTALYWYRQSLGQGLEFLIYFQGNSAPDKSGLPSDRFSAERTGGSVSTLTIQRTQQEDSAVYLCASSFSAGGDTQYFGPGTRLTVL.